Listed here are 25 T cell receptor beta chains from one sample, sequenced in a study of control samples from healthy donors and cancer patients. The protocol was immunoSEQ multiplex PCR, while the TCRdb copy is restricted to in-frame clones and leaves out a portion. The table shows some 76,000 clones, with around nine tenths occurring only once. Material for sequencing was PBMCs. The receptors originated from a woman aged 50 to 65 with colorectal cancer.

This sequence joins TRBV4-1 and TRBJ1-5; D perhaps matches TRBD1 (6 bases). CDR3 size: 18 residues. Germline CDR1 reads MGHRA; CDR2 reads YSYEKL. V was shortened by 0 bases and J by 7 bases, with 22 bases between the two germline ends. The CDR3 region has the DNA TGCGCCAGCAGCCAAGACCTGGGAGGGGGGGCGCAGGACCAGCCCCAGCATTTT. The encoded protein is CASSQDLGGGAQDQPQHF.

The chain carries TRBV23-1 and TRBJ2-1, with 7 bases matching TRBD1. TRBV23-1 is annotated as an ORF whose role is uncertain. CDR3 size: 17 residues. With 3 bases clipped from V and 5 bases from J, the junction kept 13 bases outside the gene matches. The CDR3 sequence is CASSHSKARGLNNEQFF. The CDR3 DNA reads TGCGCCAGCAGTCATTCAAAGGCGAGGGGGCTTAACAATGAGCAGTTCTTC.

This clone was observed once. This chain connects TRBV7-2 to TRBJ2-2; TRBD2 aligns across 7 bases. Trimming removed 2 bases from V and 2 bases from J; junction bases left unmatched: 5. The CDR3 is 16 amino acids. The germline CDR1 and CDR2 sequences are SGHTA and FQGNSA. The CDR3: CASSLWASGNTGELFF. The CDR3 DNA sequence: TGTGCCAGCAGCTTATGGGCTAGCGGCAACACCGGGGAGCTGTTTTTT.

The rearrangement links TRBV7-2 to TRBJ2-3; the D gene could be TRBD1 or TRBD2 (5 bases each). Germline CDR1 SGHTA, CDR2 FQGNSA. CDR3 length equals 16 residues. Trimming cost V 2 bases and J 4 bases, with 16 bases left between them. The chain's CDR3 is CASSLYNSRGPDTQYF. CDR3 coding DNA: TGTGCCAGCAGCTTATATAATAGCCGGGGCCCAGATACGCAGTATTTT.

The rearrangement links TRBV6-5 to TRBJ2-2; D is unresolved. V was shortened by 6 bases and J by 0 bases, with 8 bases between the two germline ends. The germline CDR1 and CDR2 sequences are MNHEY and SVGAGI. This CDR3 comprises 14 residues. CDR3: CASSPIANTGELFF. As DNA, the CDR3 is TGTGCCAGCAGCCCCATAGCGAACACCGGGGAGCTGTTTTTT.

V usage is TRBV6-5 and J usage is TRBJ2-3; D gene ambiguous. In germline, CDR1 is MNHEY, CDR2 SVGAGI. The V gene lost 6 bases and the J gene lost 1 base, with 8 bases spanning the gap. CDR3 length: 13 residues. The DNA for the CDR3 is TGTGCCAGCAGAGCCCAGGGCACAGATACGCAGTATTTT. Its translation is CASRAQGTDTQYF.

The chain joins TRBV6-4 to TRBJ2-3; 9 positions agree with TRBD1. Trimming cost V 5 bases and J 0 bases; bases outside gene matches: 3. The CDR3 extends over 15 amino acids. CDR1 is MRHNA, CDR2 SNTAGT, per germline. DNA of the CDR3: TGTGCCAGCAGTTTGACAGGGGGGAGCACAGATACGCAGTATTTT. Amino acids: CASSLTGGSTDTQYF.

The chain links TRBV6-6 to TRBJ2-3; D uncertain. CDR1 is MNHNY and CDR2 is SVGAGI in the germline V gene (reference sequence). The CDR3 is made up of 13 amino acids. Between the trimmed V and J ends, which lost 0 bases and 6 bases, there was a span of 7 bases. The CDR3 spells CASSYSKVDTQYF. The CDR3 DNA follows: TGTGCCAGCAGTTACTCGAAGGTCGATACGCAGTATTTT.

This chain links TRBV6-5 with TRBJ1-1, with D possibly matching TRBD1 (6 bases). The V gene's germline CDR1 is MNHEY and CDR2 SVGAGI. Deletions cut 0 bases from V and 1 base from J, with 12 bases between. The CDR3 loop spans 16 amino acids. DNA for the CDR3: TGTGCCAGCAGTTACTCTGACAGGCCCTCGAACACTGAAGCTTTCTTT. Translated, it gives CASSYSDRPSNTEAFF.

This clone was recorded only once. The chain recombines TRBV24-1 with TRBJ1-5; D gene uncertain. Germline CDR1 is KGHDR and CDR2 is SFDVKD. V lost 3 bases, J lost 9 bases, and 14 bases lay in between. This CDR3 spans 14 amino acids. The CDR3 bases are TGTGCCACCAGTGATAATGAGGGATCAGGGCCCCAGCATTTT. Amino acids: CATSDNEGSGPQHF.

The chain uses TRBV3-1 (or the pseudogene TRBV3-2) and TRBJ2-5; D is uncertain. V was trimmed by 2 bases and J by 5 bases, leaving 12 bases between them. Germline CDR1 LGHDT, CDR2 YNNKEL (reference sequence). There are 14 residues in the CDR3. This chain's CDR3 is CASSQIGGGETQYF. The CDR3 DNA reads as TGTGCCAGCAGCCAAATCGGTGGTGGGGAGACCCAGTACTTC.

The rearrangement joins TRBV2 to TRBJ1-2; 7 bases are shared with TRBD1. The junction had 5 bases not matched to a gene; V was cut back by 5 bases and J by 8 bases. Germline CDR1 is SNHLY and CDR2 is FYNNEI. The CDR3 runs 12 residues. The CDR3 region is CASSLQGNGYTF. The DNA for the CDR3 is TGTGCCAGCAGTCTACAGGGGAACGGCTACACCTTC. Full variable domain (remainder filled in from reference TRBV2 and TRBJ1-2): EPEVTQTPSHQVTQMGQEVILRCVPISNHLYFYWYRQILGQKVEFLVSFYNNEISEKSEIFDDQFSVERPDGSNFTLKIRSTKLEDSAMYFCASSLQGNGYTFGSGTRLTVV.

The rearrangement links TRBV5-8 to TRBJ1-6; D perhaps matches TRBD1 (6 bases). The V gene's germline CDR1 is SGHTS and CDR2 YDEGEE. Trimming took off 3 bases at V and 9 bases at J, with 7 bases between the two ends. The CDR3 length is 12 residues. The CDR3: CASSSRGSPLHF. In nucleotides, the CDR3 is TGTGCCAGCAGCTCCAGGGGTTCACCCCTCCACTTT.

The V and J genes are TRBV9 and TRBJ2-3, with D unresolved. This CDR3 has 13 amino acids. Trimming cost V 0 bases and J 2 bases, with 4 bases left between them. The germline gives CDR1 SGDLS, CDR2 YYNGEE. CDR3 in amino acids: CASSVEPTDTQYF. DNA of the CDR3: TGTGCCAGCAGCGTAGAACCCACAGATACGCAGTATTTT.

This clone was seen only once. The chain joins TRBV7-4 to TRBJ1-5; D is uncertain. Germline assignment: CDR1 SGHVT and CDR2 SQSDAQ. This CDR3 has 15 amino acids. Trimming stripped 1 base from V and 2 bases from J, with 9 bases between. In DNA, the CDR3 is TGTGCCAGCAGCTTAGAAGGGTCCGGCAATCAGCCCCAGCATTTT. Its protein is CASSLEGSGNQPQHF.

This chain uses TRBV30 with TRBJ2-3; D ambiguous. The CDR3 length is 12 residues. The V gene's germline CDR1 is GTSNPN and CDR2 SVGIG (reference sequence). V dropped 4 bases and J dropped 4 bases, with 9 bases sitting between them. The CDR3 sequence is CAWNSGSDTQYF. For the CDR3, the DNA is TGTGCCTGGAATTCCGGGTCAGATACGCAGTATTTT.

The chain combines TRBV25-1 with TRBJ2-2; D possibly corresponds to TRBD2 (6 bases). There are 16 residues in the CDR3. The germline CDR1 and CDR2 sequences are MGHDK and SYGVNS. Trimming removed 2 bases from V and 6 bases from J, with 16 bases in between. CDR3 sequence reads: CASSETGTAVPGELFF. The CDR3 DNA sequence: TGTGCCAGCAGTGAAACCGGGACTGCCGTTCCCGGGGAGCTGTTTTTT.

This clone was recorded once. V and J are TRBV5-1 and TRBJ2-5, with 11 bases identical to TRBD2. Per germline, CDR1 SGHRS and CDR2 YFSETQ. The CDR3 totals 15 residues. V shed 4 bases, J shed 1 base, and the junction held 3 bases outside the gene matches. The CDR3: CASSAGTSGQETQYF. For the CDR3, the DNA is TGCGCCAGCAGCGCCGGGACTAGCGGCCAAGAGACCCAGTACTTC.

The CDR3 DNA follows: TGTGCCAGCAGCTTGGCCGGTGGGAGCGGTGAGCAGTTCTTC. The encoded protein is CASSLAGGSGEQFF. This chain links TRBV5-4 with TRBJ2-1, with TRBD2 as a possible D gene (5 bases). Germline CDR1 and CDR2: SGHNT and YYREEE (reference sequence). The ends were cut back, 0 bases at V and 9 bases at J, with 13 bases in the middle. The CDR3 runs 14 residues.

J is TRBJ1-1 and V is TRBV18; no firm D call. V lost 1 base to trimming and J lost 6 bases, with 12 bases between them. The germline V gene encodes CDR1 KGHSH and CDR2 LQKENI. There are 14 residues in the CDR3. In DNA form, the CDR3 reads TGTGCCAGCTCACCACGGGAGGGTTTGGCTGAAGCTTTCTTT. Its translation is CASSPREGLAEAFF.

The chain combines TRBV6-6 with TRBJ1-2; 7 bases align to TRBD1. The CDR3 totals 17 residues. Trimming removed 5 bases from V and 2 bases from J; junction bases left unmatched: 14. Germline V gene sequence: CDR1 MNHNY, CDR2 SVGAGI (reference sequence). The CDR3 loop reads CASSLQEGASINYGYTF. CDR3 nucleotides: TGTGCCAGCAGTCTCCAGGAGGGGGCCAGTATCAACTATGGCTACACCTTC.

This sequence joins TRBV19 and TRBJ1-2, with D unclear. V lost 7 bases and J 2 bases, leaving 11 bases between the germline ends. The germline V gene encodes CDR1 LNHDA and CDR2 SQIVND (reference sequence). This CDR3 has 13 amino acids. The CDR3 sequence: CASTPDGNYGYTF. The CDR3 DNA sequence: TGTGCCAGTACCCCGGACGGGAACTATGGCTACACCTTC.

V is TRBV24-1 and J is TRBJ2-3, with no clear D. This CDR3 region has 12 residues. Germline-derived CDR1 and CDR2 are KGHDR and SFDVKD. The V gene lost 1 base and the J gene lost 2 bases, with 0 bases spanning the gap. The CDR3 coding sequence is TGTGCCACCAGTGATTTCACAGATACGCAGTATTTT. Its translation: CATSDFTDTQYF.

This clone was seen once. V usage is TRBV4-3 and J usage is TRBJ2-3, with a possible D match to TRBD2 (5 bases). This CDR3 has 14 amino acids. Germline V lookup: CDR1 LGHNA, CDR2 YSLEER. Trimming cost V 2 bases and J 2 bases, with 8 bases left between them. The CDR3 DNA reads as TGCGCCAGCAGCCAAAGGGAGTTCACAGATACGCAGTATTTT. Protein product: CASSQREFTDTQYF.

The chain is built from TRBV14 and TRBJ2-5; TRBD1 agrees at 10 bases. Per the germline V gene, CDR1 is SGHDN and CDR2 is FVKESK. The CDR3 extends over 18 amino acids. V gave up 1 base and J gave up 4 bases; unmatched junction bases: 12. In nucleotides, the CDR3 is TGTGCCAGCAGCCAAGGAGGGGACAGGGGAGTTTGGGGAGAGACCCAGTACTTC. Protein: CASSQGGDRGVWGETQYF.